The 5 T cell receptor beta chains in this list originate from one sample, sequenced in a study of CD8 T cells in ankylosing spondylitis. TCRdb called the 5' RACE reads again in MiXCR, with one record for every CDR3 protein. The sample carries 350,000 or so distinct CDR3 sequences, around a tenth recorded once. The sample comprised blood, either unsorted or a sorted T cell fraction (not recorded which). The source of these receptors is a female donor with ankylosing spondylitis or in good health (not recorded which).

The sample holds a few counts of this clonotype. This chain joins TRBV20-1 and TRBJ2-1, with 10 bases fitting TRBD2. Germline lookup yields CDR1 DFQATT and CDR2 SNEGSKA (reference sequence). The V and J ends lost 1 base and 4 bases, in that order; junction bases with no gene match: 7. The CDR3 has 16 amino acids. The CDR3 reads CSARGQLAGTYNEQFF. The CDR3 bases are TGCAGTGCTAGAGGGCAACTAGCGGGGACTTACAATGAGCAGTTCTTC.

Many counts were recorded for this clonotype. The CDR3 spells CASKRVGSAFF. In DNA, the CDR3 is TGTGCCAGCAAGAGGGTGGGATCGGCTTTCTTT. The rearrangement links TRBV12-3 or TRBV12-4 to TRBJ1-1; D uncertain. V dropped 7 bases and J dropped 11 bases, with 14 bases sitting between them. This CDR3 contains 11 residues.

This chain links TRBV5-1 with TRBJ2-7; maybe TRBD1 (6 bases). CDR3 length: 14 amino acids. V lost 9 bases, J lost 2 bases, and 18 bases lay in between. Germline values: CDR1 SGHRS, CDR2 YFSETQ. CDR3 sequence: CAINRQEPPYEQYF. The DNA for the CDR3 is TGCGCCATCAACAGACAGGAACCTCCCTACGAGCAGTACTTC.

This clonotype was observed many times. The chain carries TRBV6-1 and TRBJ2-7; tentatively, D is TRBD1 (6 bases). V lost 5 bases and J lost 0, with 11 bases in between. This CDR3 is 14 amino acids long. The germline gives CDR1 MNHNS, CDR2 SASEGT. DNA for the CDR3: TGTGCCAGCAGTAAAAGACAGGCCTCCTACGAGCAGTACTTC. As protein: CASSKRQASYEQYF.

J is TRBJ2-1 and V is TRBV20-1; possible D gene TRBD2, 6 bases. This CDR3 comprises 16 residues. Germline V gives CDR1 DFQATT, CDR2 SNEGSKA (reference sequence). V lost 5 bases and J 3 bases, leaving 20 bases between the germline ends. The CDR3 region has the DNA TGCAGTGCTTGGGGTCAAGCTGGGGGGTTCTACAATGAGCAGTTCTTC. Protein sequence: CSAWGQAGGFYNEQFF.